A single sample gave rise to the 21 T cell receptor beta chains below, sequenced in a study of cytomegalovirus exposure and HLA in healthy donors. PCR involved 60 Vbeta and 13 Jbeta primers. Repertoires were generated with immunoSEQ multiplex PCR, while TCRdb's copy carries only in-frame clones and drops some. The repertoire holds approximately 140,000 clones, with roughly 79% as singletons. Sequenced sample: PBMCs. The receptor source for this set is a young man in good health and CMV-seronegative.

The J gene is TRBJ2-1, the V gene TRBV6-5, with D possibly matching TRBD1 (6 bases). This CDR3 has 13 amino acids. Trimming cost V 2 bases and J 4 bases, with 6 bases left between them. The V gene's germline CDR1 is MNHEY and CDR2 SVGAGI. The CDR3 loop reads CASSYGQYNEQFF. The CDR3 DNA follows: TGTGCCAGCAGTTACGGACAGTACAATGAGCAGTTCTTC.

The gene calls are TRBV5-4 and TRBJ1-2; D is perhaps TRBD1 (5 bases). Deletions cut 0 bases from V and 8 bases from J, with 20 bases between. This CDR3 has 16 amino acids. Germline V gene sequence: CDR1 SGHNT, CDR2 YYREEE (reference sequence). Here the CDR3 DNA reads TGTGCCAGCAGCTTGGGCGCGACATCCCGGGCAGGGGGCTACACCTTC. Translated: CASSLGATSRAGGYTF. Drawing the rest from reference TRBV5-4 and TRBJ1-2, the complete variable domain is ETGVTQSPTHLIKTRGQQVTLRCSSQSGHNTVSWYQQALGQGPQFIFQYYREEENGRGNFPPRFSGLQFPNYSSELNVNALELDDSALYLCASSLGATSRAGGYTFGSGTRLTVV.

The rearrangement joins TRBV13 to TRBJ2-7; 8 nucleotides line up with TRBD1. V dropped 6 bases and J dropped 1; count of bases not matched to a gene: 14. The CDR3 length is 17 residues. CDR1 and CDR2 (germline): PRHDT, FYEKMQ (reference sequence). CDR3 sequence: CASSSTGGLSLSYEQYF. In DNA, the CDR3 is TGTGCCAGCAGTTCTACAGGGGGGCTAAGCCTATCCTACGAGCAGTACTTC.

This clone was observed a few times. The rearrangement uses TRBV10-1 and TRBJ1-1; TRBD1 agrees at 8 bases. The germline V gene has CDR1 WNHNN and CDR2 SYGVQD (reference sequence). V lost 8 bases to trimming and J lost 6 bases; unmatched junction nucleotides: 11. CDR3 length equals 14 residues. CDR3 protein: CASRSDRDGPEAFF. The CDR3 DNA sequence: TGCGCCAGCCGGTCGGACAGGGATGGGCCTGAAGCTTTCTTT.

The rearrangement links TRBV27 to TRBJ1-2; 8 bases map to TRBD1. The CDR3 length is 14 residues. The ends lost 5 bases at V and 7 bases at J; junction bases unmatched: 9. In germline, CDR1 is MNHEY, CDR2 SMNVEV (reference sequence). CDR3 region: CASSAGQGLSGYTF. In DNA, the CDR3 is TGTGCCAGCAGTGCCGGACAGGGACTAAGTGGCTACACCTTC.

The chain employs TRBV7-9 and TRBJ1-2; D remains unclear. Trimming took 1 base from V and 4 from J, leaving 10 bases between them. From germline, CDR1 is SEHNR and CDR2 FQNEAQ (reference sequence). The CDR3 extends over 14 amino acids. CDR3: CASSLGQKIYGYTF. The DNA for the CDR3 is TGTGCCAGCAGCTTAGGACAAAAAATCTATGGCTACACCTTC.

This clone is a singleton in its sample. The V gene is TRBV19, the J gene TRBJ2-7; the D gene is possibly TRBD1 (6 bases). Germline lookup yields CDR1 LNHDA and CDR2 SQIVND (reference sequence). With 4 bases removed from V and 2 bases from J, the gap between germline ends came to 18 bases. The CDR3 loop spans 16 amino acids. CDR3 in DNA: TGTGCCAGTAGTACCGGGAAACAGGGTAGTCCCTACGAGCAGTACTTC. Encoded protein: CASSTGKQGSPYEQYF.

The chain recombines TRBV7-9 with TRBJ2-7; TRBD1 matches 9 bases. Germline V gives CDR1 SEHNR, CDR2 FQNEAQ (reference sequence). The CDR3 contains 14 residues. J gave up 6 bases and V 2 bases, and 5 bases lay outside the gene matches. This CDR3 reads CASSLTGGKFEQYF. As DNA, the CDR3 is TGTGCCAGCAGCTTAACAGGGGGCAAATTCGAGCAGTACTTC.

This chain uses TRBV9 with TRBJ2-1, with 10 bases fitting TRBD2. The CDR3 totals 16 residues. Trimming at V came to 4 bases and at J to 7 bases, leaving 11 bases not matched to a gene. CDR1 and CDR2 (germline): SGDLS, YYNGEE. CDR3 coding DNA: TGTGCCAGCAGCTCAAGACTAGCGGGCCCACAGAATGAGCAGTTCTTC. Translation gives CASSSRLAGPQNEQFF.

The rearrangement joins TRBV2 to TRBJ2-5; 10 positions agree with TRBD1. With the DNA end fitting TRBJ2-7 better, the J assignment may be wrong. Germline V gene sequence: CDR1 SNHLY, CDR2 FYNNEI. The CDR3 is 14 amino acids. CDR3 bases: TGTGCCAGTTGGGGTGGGACAGGGGATTACGAGCAGTACTTC. As protein: CASWGGTGDYEQYF.

J is TRBJ1-1 and V is TRBV30; 7 nucleotides match TRBD1. The ends lost 0 bases at V and 1 base at J; junction bases unmatched: 5. CDR3 size: 15 residues. Germline CDR1 reads GTSNPN; CDR2 reads SVGIG (reference sequence). CDR3 DNA sequence: TGTGCCTGGAGTGTATCATGGACAGGGAACACTGAAGCTTTCTTT. Its translation: CAWSVSWTGNTEAFF.

This clone was found once. V gene TRBV7-2 combines with J gene TRBJ2-7; D may be TRBD1 (5 bases). V lost 3 bases, J lost 1 base, and 10 bases lay in between. The germline V gene has CDR1 SGHTA and CDR2 FQGNSA. The CDR3 extends over 14 amino acids. Here the CDR3 DNA reads TGTGCCAGCAGCTTTTTGACAGCTTCCTACGAGCAGTACTTC. Protein sequence: CASSFLTASYEQYF. The full variable domain, its missing parts supplied by reference TRBV7-2 and TRBJ2-7, is GAGVSQSPSNKVTEKGKDVELRCDPISGHTALYWYRQSLGQGLEFLIYFQGNSAPDKSGLPSDRFSAERTGGSVSTLTIQRTQQEDSAVYLCASSFLTASYEQYFGPGTRLTVT.

Remarks on this clone: The sample contains more than one DNA sequence encoding this CDR3. The rearrangement joins TRBV7-9 to TRBJ2-5, with 9 bases lining up with TRBD1. The germline V gene encodes CDR1 SEHNR and CDR2 FQNEAQ (reference sequence). The CDR3 sequence is 14 residues long. J gave up 5 bases and V 3 bases, and 4 bases lay outside the gene matches. The DNA for the CDR3 is TGTGCCAGCAGCTTTACAGGGGGCGGTGAGACCCAGTACTTC. As protein: CASSFTGGGETQYF.

This clone was recorded only once. The V and J genes are TRBV14 and TRBJ1-2, with 8 nucleotides matching TRBD1. The CDR3 sequence is 17 residues long. Germline CDR1 is SGHDN and CDR2 is FVKESK. The junction had 10 bases not matched to a gene; V was cut back by 4 bases and J by 0 bases. The chain's CDR3 is CASSPSRQGYSNYGYTF. CDR3 sequence (DNA): TGTGCCAGCAGCCCGTCCCGACAGGGGTACTCTAACTATGGCTACACCTTC. Based on the CDR3 plus reference TRBV14 and TRBJ1-2, the full variable domain is EAGVTQFPSHSVIEKGQTVTLRCDPISGHDNLYWYRRVMGKEIKFLLHFVKESKQDESGMPNNRFLAERTGGTYSTLKVQPAELEDSGVYFCASSPSRQGYSNYGYTFGSGTRLTVV.

This clone was seen just once. The chain uses TRBV12-5 and TRBJ2-7, with 7 bases matching TRBD1. This CDR3 region has 15 residues. The J segment lost 6 bases and the V segment lost 1 base, leaving 9 bases of the junction unmatched. The germline gives CDR1 LGHNT, CDR2 FRNRAP. This CDR3 is CASGLAVTGVGEQYF. As DNA, the CDR3 is TGTGCTAGTGGTTTGGCTGTAACAGGGGTCGGCGAGCAGTACTTC. Complete variable domain (other parts from reference TRBV12-5 and TRBJ2-7): DARVTQTPRHKVTEMGQEVTMRCQPILGHNTVFWYRQTMMQGLELLAYFRNRAPLDDSGMPKDRFSAEMPDATLATLKIQPSEPRDSAVYFCASGLAVTGVGEQYFGPGTRLTVT.

This chain connects TRBV5-6 to TRBJ1-5; a weak D match, TRBD1 (6 bases). The CDR3 loop spans 17 amino acids. The germline CDR1 and CDR2 sequences are SGHDT and YYEEEE. Deletions cut 0 bases from V and 0 bases from J, with 13 bases between. The CDR3 DNA reads TGTGCCAGCAGCTTGGAGCAGGGGCTAGGTAGCAATCAGCCCCAGCATTTT. This encodes CASSLEQGLGSNQPQHF.

V gene TRBV30 combines with J gene TRBJ1-4; D is perhaps TRBD1 (5 bases). Germline V gene data show CDR1 as GTSNPN and CDR2 as SVGIG (reference sequence). The CDR3 covers 14 residues. Between the trimmed V and J ends, which lost 3 bases and 10 bases, there was a span of 18 bases. The CDR3 region has the DNA TGTGCCTGGAGGGGGGGAGGATTAGTGGGAAAACTGTTTTTT. This codes for CAWRGGGLVGKLFF.

A few counts support this clone. V is TRBV6-1 and J is TRBJ1-4, with 8 nucleotides matching TRBD1. This CDR3 has 13 residues. The V and J ends lost 2 bases and 8 bases, in that order; junction bases with no gene match: 1. Germline CDR1 reads MNHNS; CDR2 reads SASEGT. The CDR3 DNA reads as TGTGCCAGCAGTGAATCAGGGGGCGAAAAACTGTTTTTT. Translation gives CASSESGGEKLFF.

This sequence joins TRBV7-3 and TRBJ2-1, with D maybe TRBD2 (5 bases). V lost 5 bases and J 0 bases, leaving 5 bases between the germline ends. In germline, CDR1 is SGHTA, CDR2 FQGTGA. The length of the CDR3 is 13 residues. This CDR3 reads CASSRGSYNEQFF. The CDR3 DNA sequence: TGTGCCAGCAGCCGGGGCTCCTACAATGAGCAGTTCTTC.

This rearrangement joins TRBV5-6 to TRBJ1-1, with TRBD1 identical over 11 bases. The CDR3 totals 15 residues. Germline V CDR1 and CDR2: SGHDT, YYEEEE. V shed 0 bases, J shed 6 bases, and the junction held 4 bases outside the gene matches. The CDR3 region has the DNA TGTGCCAGCAGCTTGGGCCTGGACAGGGGGCCTGAAGCTTTCTTT. Amino acid sequence: CASSLGLDRGPEAFF.

The rearrangement uses TRBV7-2 and TRBJ1-2, with D unresolved. Germline V CDR1 and CDR2: SGHTA, FQGNSA. Trimming cost V 11 bases and J 8 bases, with 21 bases left between them. The CDR3 runs to 13 residues. The CDR3 is CASGPSRAGGYTF. The CDR3 DNA sequence: TGTGCCTCTGGTCCAAGTCGCGCAGGCGGCTACACCTTC.